The 14 T cell receptor beta chains below were found in one sample sequenced in a study of response to subunit inactivated influenza vaccine (dated by TCRdb to 2016 to 2019). Library method: RT-PCR. Sequenced using an Illumina HiSeq 2500. Clones were called with MiXCR by TCRdb after fastp trimmed the public reads at Q25, and only in-frame beta chains were retained. Entries are consolidated by CDR3 protein sequence, retaining the most common genes and DNA. This sample has over 750,000 distinct CDR3 sequences in its table, and over 20% of those were observed once. Roughly 10% of the sample belongs to the ten largest clones. The material sequenced was PBMCs from blood, taken roughly 5 days after vaccination. The receptor source for this set is a man between 50 and 59 years old who received an inactivated influenza vaccine. Donor details come from another sample of the same person, matched by shared clones.

This clonotype has only a few counts. The chain joins TRBV10-3 to TRBJ2-1, with 7 bases that match TRBD2. Looked up from germline, CDR1 is ENHRY and CDR2 is SYGVKD. The CDR3 is 15 residues long. After removal of 7 bases from V and 6 bases from J, the junction contained 12 bases not matched to a gene. The CDR3 loop is CAIKTGAGLANEQFF. For the CDR3, the DNA is TGTGCCATCAAAACGGGAGCGGGGTTGGCCAATGAGCAGTTCTTC.

CDR3 in amino acids: CASSLAWQGAYEQYF. The CDR3 DNA is TGCGCCAGCAGCTTGGCCTGGCAGGGGGCCTACGAGCAGTACTTC. The J gene is TRBJ2-7, the V gene TRBV5-1; TRBD1 agrees at 7 bases. The CDR3 has 15 amino acids. J was trimmed by 2 bases and V by 0 bases; bases with no gene match: 5. Germline CDR1 is SGHRS and CDR2 is YFSETQ.

The chain combines TRBV29-1 with TRBJ2-3; D remains unclear. The V and J ends lost 0 bases and 6 bases respectively, with 13 bases between them. There are 14 residues in the CDR3. Germline V gene data show CDR1 as SQVTM and CDR2 as ANQGSEA. CDR3 in DNA: TGCAGCGTTGAAGAAGTGTCTAGTAGGGATACGCAGTATTTT. Amino acids: CSVEEVSSRDTQYF.

This clonotype was observed a few times. V is TRBV18 and J is TRBJ2-1; 8 bases align to TRBD1. V gave up 6 bases and J gave up 6 bases; unmatched junction bases: 10. The CDR3 spans 15 residues. CDR1 is KGHSH and CDR2 is LQKENI in the germline V gene. The CDR3 reads CASSPGTGMGNEQFF. For the CDR3, the DNA is TGTGCCAGCTCGCCCGGGACAGGTATGGGCAATGAGCAGTTCTTC.

The rearrangement uses TRBV24-1 and TRBJ2-2; D possibly corresponds to TRBD1 (6 bases). Deletions cut 6 bases from V and 1 base from J, with 11 bases between. The CDR3 extends over 15 amino acids. From germline, CDR1 is KGHDR and CDR2 SFDVKD. CDR3 amino acids: CATSLSTGNTGELFF. As DNA, the CDR3 is TGTGCCACCAGTCTGTCGACAGGGAACACCGGGGAGCTGTTTTTT.

The chain couples TRBV28 to TRBJ1-1, with 11 bases matching TRBD1. The CDR3 has 15 residues. Trimming removed 5 bases from V and 7 bases from J; junction bases left unmatched: 9. Germline assignment: CDR1 MDHEN and CDR2 SYDVKM. The CDR3: CASSPSDRGLGEAFF. For the CDR3, the DNA is TGTGCCAGCAGTCCTTCGGACAGGGGGCTAGGTGAAGCTTTCTTT. Complete variable domain (other parts from reference TRBV28 and TRBJ1-1): DVKVTQSSRYLVKRTGEKVFLECVQDMDHENMFWYRQDPGLGLRLIYFSYDVKMKEKGDIPEGYSVSREKKERFSLILESASTNQTSMYLCASSPSDRGLGEAFFGQGTRLTVV.

The chain has TRBV4-3 and TRBJ1-2; D gene unclear. The CDR3 spans 17 residues. Germline CDR1 reads LGHNA; CDR2 reads YSLEER. V lost 0 bases, J lost 4 bases, and 18 bases lay in between. The DNA of the CDR3 is TGCGCCAGCAGCCAAGAGGTGCAAAGGACGCCCCTCTATGGCTACACCTTC. The encoded protein is CASSQEVQRTPLYGYTF.

This clonotype was detected ten times or more. The chain joins TRBV29-1 to TRBJ1-2; perhaps TRBD1 as D (5 bases). V was trimmed by 4 bases and J by 3 bases, leaving 12 bases between them. CDR1 and CDR2 (germline): SQVTM, ANQGSEA. The CDR3 sequence is 13 residues long. The chain's CDR3 is CSVGGIRDYGYTF. DNA of the CDR3: TGCAGCGTTGGAGGAATCAGGGACTATGGCTACACCTTC.

The chain employs TRBV9 and TRBJ2-5, with D tentatively TRBD2 (7 bases). The germline CDR1 and CDR2 sequences are SGDLS and YYNGEE. V was trimmed by 0 bases and J by 10 bases, leaving 28 bases between them. The CDR3 contains 18 residues. CDR3: CASSVAGGRRGAQVGQYF. DNA for the CDR3: TGTGCCAGCAGCGTAGCGGGCGGGAGACGGGGGGCACAAGTGGGCCAGTACTTC.

This clonotype was recorded a few times. The V and J genes are TRBV7-2 and TRBJ2-1; either TRBD1 or TRBD2 may fit D (5 bases each). V was clipped by 5 bases and J by 7 bases, with 12 bases between them. Germline V CDR1 and CDR2: SGHTA, FQGNSA. This CDR3 has 13 residues. CDR3 amino acids: CASSLGAENEQFF. The CDR3 DNA reads as TGTGCCAGCAGCCTCGGGGCGGAAAATGAGCAGTTCTTC.

The chain uses TRBV20-1 and TRBJ2-3, with 7 bases matching TRBD1. The CDR3 is 15 residues long. V lost 5 bases to trimming and J lost 0 bases; unmatched junction nucleotides: 8. The V gene's germline CDR1 is DFQATT and CDR2 SNEGSKA (reference sequence). The CDR3 here is CSARTGTASTDTQYF. In nucleotides, the CDR3 is TGCAGTGCTCGGACCGGGACAGCTAGCACAGATACGCAGTATTTT.

This clonotype was counted between two and nine times. The chain has TRBV6-1 and TRBJ1-3; D call uncertain. Trimming stripped 6 bases from V and 0 bases from J, with 15 bases between. CDR3 length: 16 amino acids. Germline CDR1 MNHNS, CDR2 SASEGT. CDR3 protein: CASRPPGINSGNTIYF. CDR3 in DNA: TGTGCCAGCAGACCGCCCGGGATTAACTCTGGAAACACCATATATTTT.

V and J are TRBV6-6 and TRBJ2-3, with D possibly matching TRBD1 (5 bases). This CDR3 has 12 residues. Germline V CDR1 and CDR2: MNHNY, SVGAGI (reference sequence). V was pared by 7 bases and J by 4 bases, with 9 bases between. This chain's CDR3 is CASTQGADTQYF. DNA of the CDR3: TGTGCCAGCACCCAAGGGGCAGATACGCAGTATTTT.

The V call is TRBV7-8, the J call TRBJ2-5, with 8 bases aligning to TRBD1. CDR3 length equals 14 residues. With 5 bases clipped from V and 10 bases from J, the junction kept 12 bases outside the gene matches. Germline loops: CDR1 SGHVS, CDR2 FQNEAQ. The CDR3 protein is CASSGGQGSEDQYF. The CDR3 DNA follows: TGTGCCAGCAGCGGCGGACAGGGTTCGGAGGACCAGTACTTC.